Each of the 5 T cell receptor beta chains below was sequenced from the same sample in a study of liver allograft versus peripheral blood T cells. Looking at the study overall: Recipients' peripheral blood supplied the T cell receptor repertoires against which those in transplanted livers were compared.

TCRdb reprocessed the reads with MiXCR, giving one entry per CDR3 protein. The data contain roughly 4,000 distinct CDR3 sequences, roughly 15% of them seen just once; the ten biggest clones take up about 4.4%. The receptors here all came from a human patient who had a liver transplant. Some T cells may have come from the graft donor.

This clonotype was seen only a few times. V gene TRBV9 combines with J gene TRBJ2-5; either TRBD1 or TRBD2 may fit D (5 bases each). Germline V gene sequence: CDR1 SGDLS, CDR2 YYNGEE. The CDR3 sequence is 14 residues long. V gave up 4 bases and J gave up 2 bases, with 12 bases separating them. The CDR3 region is CASSSRDGQETQYF. CDR3 DNA: TGTGCCAGCAGCTCCCGGGACGGACAAGAGACCCAGTACTTC.

This clonotype was counted at least ten times. This chain connects TRBV10-1 to TRBJ2-7; D is undetermined. The CDR3 loop spans 12 amino acids. V gave up 4 bases and J gave up 7 bases, with 11 bases separating them. Germline values: CDR1 WNHNN, CDR2 SYGVQD (reference sequence). CDR3 region: CASSGRIGEQYF. The CDR3, as DNA: TGCGCCAGCAGTGGCAGGATAGGTGAGCAGTACTTC.

The CDR3 region has the DNA TGTGCCAGCAGCATGCGGGGAGACAACACCGGGGAGCTGTTTTTT. It translates to CASSMRGDNTGELFF. This sequence joins TRBV3-1 and TRBJ2-2, with TRBD2 as a possible D gene (6 bases). This CDR3 contains 15 residues. V gave up 5 bases and J gave up 2 bases, with 12 bases separating them. The germline V gene has CDR1 LGHDT and CDR2 YNNKEL (reference sequence).

This clonotype counts as medium-sized (0.01 to 0.1%). The V and J genes are TRBV5-6 and TRBJ1-5; weak D call: TRBD1 (5 bases). Between the trimmed V and J ends, which lost 3 bases and 0 bases, there was a span of 10 bases. CDR1 is SGHDT and CDR2 is YYEEEE in the germline V gene. The CDR3 length is 15 residues. The CDR3 reads CASSWGRVSNQPQHF. The CDR3 nucleotides read TGTGCCAGCAGCTGGGGGAGAGTTAGCAATCAGCCCCAGCATTTT.

The chain joins TRBV20-1 to TRBJ1-5, with 7 bases identical to TRBD1. The CDR3 runs to 13 residues. The germline V gene encodes CDR1 DFQATT and CDR2 SNEGSKA (reference sequence). V lost 3 bases and J lost 4; bases outside the gene matches: 3. DNA for the CDR3: TGCAGTGCTAGCCTACAGGGGAATCAGCCCCAGCATTTT. Protein: CSASLQGNQPQHF.